The clone carrying this TCR beta chain was seen a single time. The data are from a study of blood T cell repertoires in COVID-19. On the study more broadly: The study drew acute and convalescent COVID-19 samples from the United States, Italy and Spain.

The CDR3 sequence is 15 residues long. Germline values: CDR1 SGDLS, CDR2 YYNGEE. Trimming pared 0 bases from V and 4 bases from J, leaving 10 bases between. Enrolment of Seattle patients took place during active infection, and they were followed longitudinally. Authors' methods: Using reference gene primer amplification, nucleated cell counts were estimated. Assay: immunoSEQ multiplex PCR; the TCRdb copy retains only in-frame clones and omits some. That table gives V, J and clone size, and the DNA gave D and trimming. This table holds approximately 200,000 clones, about 93% found once. This receptor was identified in a man aged 25 to 40 with COVID-19, enrolled during active disease. V gene TRBV9 combines with J gene TRBJ1-4; weak D call: TRBD1 (6 bases). Sample: peripheral blood. The CDR3 loop is CASSVDWTDNEKLFF. CDR3 DNA: TGTGCCAGCAGCGTAGACTGGACAGATAATGAAAAACTGTTTTTT.